These T cell receptor beta chains were read from a single sample in a study of T cell changes during pregnancy in multiple sclerosis. Libraries were prepared by immunoSEQ multiplex PCR; TCRdb keeps only in-frame clonotypes and omits some of them. The sample lists roughly 60,000 clones, around 89% occurring once. Sequenced here: CD4+ T cells from peripheral blood mononuclear cells, sampled in the first trimester of pregnancy. The receptors here all came from a female donor with multiple sclerosis, enrolled in a pregnancy study. CDR3s include the opening cysteine and the closing phenylalanine or tryptophan. A D gene is named only where the DNA matches it firmly. Clone size, where shown, is once, few, many, or a class for clones that have expanded.

v_call,clone_size,d_call,j_call,cdr3_nt,cdr3_aa
TRBV11-3,-,TRBD1,TRBJ2-3,TGTGCCAGCAGCTTAGTGACAGGGGGCACAGATACGCAGTATTTT,CASSLVTGGTDTQYF
TRBV7-3,-,-,TRBJ2-6,TGTGCCAGCAGCTTAAAGACAGCTGGGGCCAACGTCCTGACTTTC,CASSLKTAGANVLTF
TRBV15,few,TRBD1,TRBJ2-1,TGTGCCACCAGCAGGGACAGGGACAATGAGCAGTTCTTC,CATSRDRDNEQFF
TRBV7-2,-,-,TRBJ1-6,TGTGGAACAGGCTCCTATAATTCACCCCTCCACTTT,CGTGSYNSPLHF
TRBV6-5,-,-,TRBJ2-7,TGTGCCAGCAGTAAACCGGGGACTTGGGAGCAGTACTTC,CASSKPGTWEQYF
TRBV28,-,-,TRBJ2-7,TGTGCCAGCAGTAACAGGGTTTACGAGCAGTACTTC,CASSNRVYEQYF
TRBV7-9,-,-,TRBJ2-4,TGTGCCAGCAGCTTAGCGGGAGTAAACATTCAGTACTTC,CASSLAGVNIQYF
TRBV7-6,-,-,TRBJ1-6,TGTGCCAGCAGCTTAGGTGCCAGGTCCATAGGTTCACCCCTCCACTTT,CASSLGARSIGSPLHF
TRBV2,-,TRBD1,TRBJ2-3,TGTGCCAGCCAGCGGACAGGGAGCACAGATACGCAGTATTTT,CASQRTGSTDTQYF
TRBV7-9,-,TRBD2,TRBJ2-1,TGTGCCAGCAGCTTAACTCTAGCGGGCGTCTACAATGAGCAGTTCTTC,CASSLTLAGVYNEQFF